The entry below gives a single TCR beta chain sequence along with its context. Measured with immunoSEQ multiplex PCR; TCRdb has only the in-frame clones, and not every one. The sample holds fewer than 60,000 clones, 85% to 95% seen once. This entry comes from a study of T cell changes during pregnancy in multiple sclerosis. CDR1 is SGHTA and CDR2 is FQGNSA in the germline V gene. This CDR3 is 15 amino acids long. The ends were cut back, 6 bases at V and 2 bases at J, with 14 bases in the middle. This rearrangement joins TRBV7-2 to TRBJ1-5; a weak D match, TRBD1 (6 bases). This clonotype originated in a female donor in good health, enrolled as a control in a pregnancy study. Sequencing used peripheral blood, obtained after pregnancy. Here the CDR3 reads CASRRNRDGNQPQHF. CDR3 sequence (DNA): TGTGCCAGCAGGCGGAACAGGGACGGCAATCAGCCCCAGCATTTT.